The rows below give T cell receptor beta chains drawn from one sample of a study of blood T cell repertoires in COVID-19. TCRdb keeps only in-frame clones here, not all; method: immunoSEQ multiplex PCR. The table lists approximately 470,000 clones, 70% to 90% of them singletons. Sequencing was performed on peripheral blood. These receptors came from a human donor in a cohort sampled during active COVID-19. Each CDR3 is given without its conserved first and last residue. Fields, in order: J gene, V gene, CDR3 protein.

TRBJ1-5 | TRBV19 | ASRDRFNQPQH
TRBJ2-5 | TRBV6-5 | ASSYRQGTQETQY
TRBJ2-5 | TRBV19 | ASSPTTGVSGETQY
TRBJ1-2 | TRBV28 | AAIDRVQGYT
TRBJ2-1 | TRBV6-2/TRBV6-3 | ASSYSRHLYNEQF
TRBJ1-1 | TRBV28 | ASSLPPGQVNTEAF
TRBJ2-7 | TRBV5-1 | ASSTSGTIGSEQY
TRBJ1-4 | TRBV20-1 | SASKTGTNEKLF
TRBJ1-2 | TRBV4-2 | ASSQDLQGNYGYT
TRBJ2-1 | TRBV29-1 | SVAVTGSNEQF
TRBJ2-7 | TRBV3-1/TRBV3-2 | ASSQTAGLSYEQY
TRBJ1-3 | TRBV6-4 | ASSDRETAGNTIY
TRBJ2-7 | TRBV7-9 | ASSLAGVAYEQY
TRBJ2-1 | TRBV9 | ASSVGSNNEQF
TRBJ2-2 | TRBV11-3 | ASSLGSVPTGELF
TRBJ2-1 | TRBV2 | ASSGDSYPNEQF
TRBJ2-2 | TRBV7-3 | ASSPYTGELF
TRBJ2-3 | TRBV6-2/TRBV6-3 | ASSYSGRTDQGTDTQY
TRBJ2-7 | TRBV19 | ASSTTGRTEQY
TRBJ1-1 | TRBV7-8 | ASSLGGGDTEAF
TRBJ1-6 | TRBV6-5 | ASSTQEAGYSPLH
TRBJ1-4 | TRBV7-9 | ASSPSPGGSGEKLF
TRBJ1-1 | TRBV29-1 | SVEQTGSEAF
TRBJ2-3 | TRBV11-3 | ASSYGLAGGDTQY
TRBJ2-7 | TRBV7-8 | ASSLLGRAYEQY
TRBJ2-1 | TRBV10-2 | ASRAGVGTYNEQF
TRBJ1-5 | TRBV30 | AWSDRVGQPQH
TRBJ2-4 | TRBV27 | ASSFSLAGGDNIQY
TRBJ2-5 | TRBV5-6 | ASSLNGLEETQY
TRBJ2-5 | TRBV9 | ASSVVTSGETQY
TRBJ2-6 | TRBV18 | ASSTKSPQGTGANVLT
TRBJ1-2 | TRBV12-3/TRBV12-4 | ASSSMRHYGYT
TRBJ1-5 | TRBV19 | ASWGRTYQPQH
TRBJ2-5 | TRBV20-1 | SAHLEKTQY
TRBJ2-5 | TRBV6-1 | ASSEDRVLKETQY
TRBJ1-4 | TRBV24-1 | ATSESGTSNNEKLF